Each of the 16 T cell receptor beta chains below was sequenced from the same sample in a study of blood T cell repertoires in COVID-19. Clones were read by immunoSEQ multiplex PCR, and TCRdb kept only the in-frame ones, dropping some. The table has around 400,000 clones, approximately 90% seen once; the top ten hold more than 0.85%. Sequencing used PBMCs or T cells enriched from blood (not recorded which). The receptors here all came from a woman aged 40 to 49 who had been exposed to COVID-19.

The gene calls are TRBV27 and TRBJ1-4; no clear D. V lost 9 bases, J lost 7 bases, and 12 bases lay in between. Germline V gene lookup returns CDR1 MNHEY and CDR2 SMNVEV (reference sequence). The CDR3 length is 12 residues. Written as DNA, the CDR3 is TGTGCCAGAGCGAGTACTCTTGAAAAACTGTTTTTT. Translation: CARASTLEKLFF.

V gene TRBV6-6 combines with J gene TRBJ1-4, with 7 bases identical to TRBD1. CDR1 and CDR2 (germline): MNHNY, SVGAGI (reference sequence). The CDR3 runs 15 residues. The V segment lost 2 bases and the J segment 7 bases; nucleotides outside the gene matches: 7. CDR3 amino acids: CASSYTGAGREKLFF. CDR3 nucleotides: TGTGCCAGCAGTTACACAGGGGCTGGGCGTGAAAAACTGTTTTTT.

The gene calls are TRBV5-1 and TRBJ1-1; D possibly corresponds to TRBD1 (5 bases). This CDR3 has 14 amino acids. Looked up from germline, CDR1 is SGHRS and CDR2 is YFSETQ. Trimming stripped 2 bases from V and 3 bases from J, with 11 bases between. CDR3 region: CASSLRGADTEAFF. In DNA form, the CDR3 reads TGCGCCAGCAGCTTAAGGGGCGCAGACACTGAAGCTTTCTTT.

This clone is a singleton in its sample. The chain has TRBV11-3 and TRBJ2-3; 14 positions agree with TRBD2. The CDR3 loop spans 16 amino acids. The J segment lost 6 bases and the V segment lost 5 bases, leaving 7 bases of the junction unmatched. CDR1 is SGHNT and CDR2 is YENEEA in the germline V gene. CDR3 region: CASSLGTSGRDDTQYF. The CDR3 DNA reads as TGTGCCAGCAGCCTAGGGACTAGCGGGAGAGACGATACGCAGTATTTT.

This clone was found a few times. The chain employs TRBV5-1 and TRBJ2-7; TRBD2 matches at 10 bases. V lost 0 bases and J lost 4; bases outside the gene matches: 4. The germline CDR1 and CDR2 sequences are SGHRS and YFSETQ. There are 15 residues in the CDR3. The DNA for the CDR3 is TGCGCCAGCAGCTTGGCGGCTAGCGGGGGATACGAGCAGTACTTC. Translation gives CASSLAASGGYEQYF.

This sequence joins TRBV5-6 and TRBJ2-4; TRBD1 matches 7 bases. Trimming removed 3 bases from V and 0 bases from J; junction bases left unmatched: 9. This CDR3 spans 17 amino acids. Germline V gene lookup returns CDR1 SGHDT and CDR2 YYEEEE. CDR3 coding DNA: TGTGCCAGCAGCTCAAACAGGGGCCCCCTAGCCAAAAACATTCAGTACTTC. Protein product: CASSSNRGPLAKNIQYF.

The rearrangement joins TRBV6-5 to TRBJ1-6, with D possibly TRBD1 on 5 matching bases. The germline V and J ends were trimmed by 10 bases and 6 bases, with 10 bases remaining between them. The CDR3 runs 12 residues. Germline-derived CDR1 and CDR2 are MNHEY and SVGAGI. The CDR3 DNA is TGTGCCACGGGGAGGGGTAATTCACCCCTCCACTTT. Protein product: CATGRGNSPLHF.

In DNA form, the CDR3 reads TGTGCCAGTAGTGACAGGATTGGAGCCAAAAACATTCAGTACTTC. Protein sequence: CASSDRIGAKNIQYF. The genes are TRBV19 and TRBJ2-4, with D perhaps TRBD1 (6 bases). This CDR3 contains 15 residues. The V gene lost 5 bases and the J gene lost 0 bases, with 11 bases spanning the gap. The V gene's germline CDR1 is LNHDA and CDR2 SQIVND (reference sequence).

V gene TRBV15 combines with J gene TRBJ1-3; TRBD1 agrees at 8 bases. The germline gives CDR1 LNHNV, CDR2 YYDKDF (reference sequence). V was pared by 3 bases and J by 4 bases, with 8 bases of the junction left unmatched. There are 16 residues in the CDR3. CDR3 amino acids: CATSRKSGGPGNTIYF. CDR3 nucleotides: TGTGCCACCAGCAGGAAATCAGGGGGCCCAGGAAACACCATATATTTT.

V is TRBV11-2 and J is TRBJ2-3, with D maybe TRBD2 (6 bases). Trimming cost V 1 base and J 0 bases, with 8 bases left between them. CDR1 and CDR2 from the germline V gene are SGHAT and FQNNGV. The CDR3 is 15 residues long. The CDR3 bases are TGTGCCAGCAGCTTAGTTGGGGGGAGCACAGATACGCAGTATTTT. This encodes CASSLVGGSTDTQYF.

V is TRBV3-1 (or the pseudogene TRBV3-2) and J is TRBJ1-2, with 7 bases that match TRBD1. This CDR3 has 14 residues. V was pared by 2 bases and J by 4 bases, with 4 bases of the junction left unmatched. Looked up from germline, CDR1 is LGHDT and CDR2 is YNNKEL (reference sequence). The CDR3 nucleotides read TGTGCCAGCAGCCAAAGGGGGCAGCCCTATGGCTACACCTTC. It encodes CASSQRGQPYGYTF.

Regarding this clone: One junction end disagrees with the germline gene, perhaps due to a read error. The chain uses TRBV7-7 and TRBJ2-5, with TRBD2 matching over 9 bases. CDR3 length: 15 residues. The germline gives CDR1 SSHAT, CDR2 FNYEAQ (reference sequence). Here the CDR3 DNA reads TGTGCTAGCAGTCCTAGCGGGGATCCTGGAGAGACCCAGTACTTC. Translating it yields CASSPSGDPGETQYF.

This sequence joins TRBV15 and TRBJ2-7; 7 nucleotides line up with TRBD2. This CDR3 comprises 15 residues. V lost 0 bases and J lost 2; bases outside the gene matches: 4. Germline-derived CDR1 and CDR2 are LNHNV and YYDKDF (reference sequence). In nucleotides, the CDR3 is TGTGCCACCAGCAGAGACTTAGGGACTACCTACGAGCAGTACTTC. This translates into CATSRDLGTTYEQYF. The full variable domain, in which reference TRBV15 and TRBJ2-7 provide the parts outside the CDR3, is DAMVIQNPRYQVTQFGKPVTLSCSQTLNHNVMYWYQQKSSQAPKLLFHYYDKDFNNEADTPDNFQSRRPNTSFCFLDIRSPGLGDTAMYLCATSRDLGTTYEQYFGPGTRLTVT.

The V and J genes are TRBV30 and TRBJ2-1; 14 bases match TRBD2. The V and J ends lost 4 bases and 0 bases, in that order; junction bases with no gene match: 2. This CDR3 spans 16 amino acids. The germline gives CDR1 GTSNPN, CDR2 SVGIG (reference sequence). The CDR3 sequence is CAWIGTSGSSYNEQFF. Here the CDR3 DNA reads TGTGCCTGGATTGGGACTAGCGGGAGCTCCTACAATGAGCAGTTCTTC.

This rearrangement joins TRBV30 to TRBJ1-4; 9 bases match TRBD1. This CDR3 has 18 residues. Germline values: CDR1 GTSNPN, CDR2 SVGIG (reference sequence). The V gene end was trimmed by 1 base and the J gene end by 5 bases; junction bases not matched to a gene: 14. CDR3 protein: CAWSATGLYRGLNEKLFF. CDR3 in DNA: TGTGCCTGGAGTGCCACAGGCCTCTACAGGGGGCTCAATGAAAAACTGTTTTTT. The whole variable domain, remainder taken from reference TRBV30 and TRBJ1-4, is SQTIHQWPATLVQPVGSPLSLECTVEGTSNPNLYWYRQAAGRGLQLLFYSVGIGQISSEVPQNLSASRPQDRQFILSSKKLLLSDSGFYLCAWSATGLYRGLNEKLFFGSGTQLSVL.

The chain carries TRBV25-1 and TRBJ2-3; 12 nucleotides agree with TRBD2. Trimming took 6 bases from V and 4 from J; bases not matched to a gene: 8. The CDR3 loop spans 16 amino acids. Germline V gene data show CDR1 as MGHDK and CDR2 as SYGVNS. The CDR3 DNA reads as TGTGCCAGCAGCCCTCTAGCGGGAGGGCCTGCAGATACGCAGTATTTT. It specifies CASSPLAGGPADTQYF.